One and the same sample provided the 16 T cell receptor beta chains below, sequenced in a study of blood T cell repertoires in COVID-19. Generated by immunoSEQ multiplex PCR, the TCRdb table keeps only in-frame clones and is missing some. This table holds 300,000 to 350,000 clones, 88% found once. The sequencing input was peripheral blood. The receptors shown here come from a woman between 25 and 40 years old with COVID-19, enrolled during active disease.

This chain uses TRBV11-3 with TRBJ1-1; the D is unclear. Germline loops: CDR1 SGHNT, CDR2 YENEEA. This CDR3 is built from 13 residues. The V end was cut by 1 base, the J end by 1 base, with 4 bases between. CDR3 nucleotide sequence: TGTGCCAGCAGCTTAGCTCGGAACACTGAAGCTTTCTTT. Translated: CASSLARNTEAFF.

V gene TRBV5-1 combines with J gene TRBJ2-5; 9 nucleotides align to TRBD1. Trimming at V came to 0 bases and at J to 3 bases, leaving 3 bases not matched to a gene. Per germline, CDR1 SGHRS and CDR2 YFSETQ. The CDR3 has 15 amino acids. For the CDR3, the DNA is TGCGCCAGCAGCTTGGGGGGGACAGGGAAAGAGACCCAGTACTTC. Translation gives CASSLGGTGKETQYF.

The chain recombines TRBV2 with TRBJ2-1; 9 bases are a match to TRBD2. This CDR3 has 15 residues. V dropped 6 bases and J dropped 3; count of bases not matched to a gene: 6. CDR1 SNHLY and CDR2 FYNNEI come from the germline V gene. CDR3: CASRSSGDVYNEQFF. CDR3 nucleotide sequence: TGTGCCAGCAGGTCTAGCGGGGACGTCTACAATGAGCAGTTCTTC.

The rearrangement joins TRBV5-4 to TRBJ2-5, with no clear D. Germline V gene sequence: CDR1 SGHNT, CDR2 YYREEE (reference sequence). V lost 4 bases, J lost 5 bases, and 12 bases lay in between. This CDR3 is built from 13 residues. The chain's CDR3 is CASSLFEVETQYF. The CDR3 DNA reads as TGTGCCAGCAGCCTATTCGAGGTCGAGACCCAGTACTTC.

The CDR3 sequence is CASSGSGWNSPLHF. DNA for the CDR3: TGTGCCAGCAGTGGGTCGGGTTGGAATTCACCCCTCCACTTT. The chain links TRBV25-1 to TRBJ1-6; D gene uncertain. The germline gives CDR1 MGHDK, CDR2 SYGVNS. There are 14 residues in the CDR3. The V end lost 4 bases, the J end lost 7 bases, and 11 bases lay between the germline ends.

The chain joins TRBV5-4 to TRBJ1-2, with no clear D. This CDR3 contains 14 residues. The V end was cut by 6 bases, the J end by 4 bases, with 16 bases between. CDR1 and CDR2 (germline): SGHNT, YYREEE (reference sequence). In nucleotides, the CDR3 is TGTGCCAGCACCACGAAGCGGAGGTCCTATGGCTACACCTTC. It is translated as CASTTKRRSYGYTF.

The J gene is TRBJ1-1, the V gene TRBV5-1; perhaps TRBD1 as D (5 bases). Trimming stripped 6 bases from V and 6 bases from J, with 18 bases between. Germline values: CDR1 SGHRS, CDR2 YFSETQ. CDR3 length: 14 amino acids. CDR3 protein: CASKRGGEASEAFF. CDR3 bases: TGCGCCAGCAAACGGGGAGGGGAGGCATCTGAAGCTTTCTTT.

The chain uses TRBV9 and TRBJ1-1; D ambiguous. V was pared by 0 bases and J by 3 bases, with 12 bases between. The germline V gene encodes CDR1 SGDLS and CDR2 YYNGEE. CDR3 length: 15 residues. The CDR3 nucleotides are TGTGCCAGCAGCGTAGGGAGAGGGTTGGACACTGAAGCTTTCTTT. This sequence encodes CASSVGRGLDTEAFF.

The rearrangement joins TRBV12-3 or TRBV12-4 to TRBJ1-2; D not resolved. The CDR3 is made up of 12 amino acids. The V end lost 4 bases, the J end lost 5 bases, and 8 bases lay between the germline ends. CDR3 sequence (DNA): TGTGCCAGCAGTTCAACAAGATATGGCTACACCTTC. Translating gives CASSSTRYGYTF.

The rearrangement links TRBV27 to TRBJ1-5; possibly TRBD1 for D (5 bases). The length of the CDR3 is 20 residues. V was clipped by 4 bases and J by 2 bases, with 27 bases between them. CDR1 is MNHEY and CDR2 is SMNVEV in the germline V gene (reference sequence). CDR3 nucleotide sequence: TGTGCCAGCAGTTCGCACGTGGGTGCCGGGTGGGGGGTGGGCAATCAGCCCCAGCATTTT. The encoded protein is CASSSHVGAGWGVGNQPQHF.

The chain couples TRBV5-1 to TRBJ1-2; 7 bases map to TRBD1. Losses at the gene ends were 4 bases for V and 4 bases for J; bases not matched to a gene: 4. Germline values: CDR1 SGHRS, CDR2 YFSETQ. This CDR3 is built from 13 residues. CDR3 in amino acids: CASSQTGSYGYTF. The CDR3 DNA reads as TGCGCCAGCAGCCAGACAGGGAGCTATGGCTACACCTTC.

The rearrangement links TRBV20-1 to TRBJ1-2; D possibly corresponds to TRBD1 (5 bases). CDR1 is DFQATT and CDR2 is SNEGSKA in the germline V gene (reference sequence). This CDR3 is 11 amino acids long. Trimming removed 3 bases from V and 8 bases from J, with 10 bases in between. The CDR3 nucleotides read TGCAGTGCTAGTATTGGGGCGGGCTACACCTTC. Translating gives CSASIGAGYTF.

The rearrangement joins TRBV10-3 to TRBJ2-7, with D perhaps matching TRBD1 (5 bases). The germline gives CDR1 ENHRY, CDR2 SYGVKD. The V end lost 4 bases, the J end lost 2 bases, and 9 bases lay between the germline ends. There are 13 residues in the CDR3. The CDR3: CAISVQGPYEQYF. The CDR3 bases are TGTGCCATCAGTGTTCAGGGCCCCTACGAGCAGTACTTC.

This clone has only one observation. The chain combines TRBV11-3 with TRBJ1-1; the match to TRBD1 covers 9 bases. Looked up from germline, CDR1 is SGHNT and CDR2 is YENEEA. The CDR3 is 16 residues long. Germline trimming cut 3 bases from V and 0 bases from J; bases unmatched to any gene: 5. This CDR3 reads CASSLGQGDLNTEAFF. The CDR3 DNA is TGTGCCAGCAGCTTGGGACAGGGTGACCTGAACACTGAAGCTTTCTTT.

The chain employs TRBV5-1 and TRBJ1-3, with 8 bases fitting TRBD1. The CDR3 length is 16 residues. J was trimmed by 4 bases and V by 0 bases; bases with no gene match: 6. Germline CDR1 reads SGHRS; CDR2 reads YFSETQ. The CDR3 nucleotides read TGCGCCAGCAGCTTGGCCGCAGGGGGCTCGGGAAACACCATATATTTT. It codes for CASSLAAGGSGNTIYF.

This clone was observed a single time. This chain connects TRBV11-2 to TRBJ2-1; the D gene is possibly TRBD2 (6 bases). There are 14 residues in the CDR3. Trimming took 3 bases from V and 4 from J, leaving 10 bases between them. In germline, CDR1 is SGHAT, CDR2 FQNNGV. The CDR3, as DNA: TGTGCCAGCAGCTTGGCAGGAGGGTACAATGAGCAGTTCTTC. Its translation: CASSLAGGYNEQFF.